This T cell receptor beta chain was found in a study of T cell responses to AZD1222 COVID-19 vaccine. Study results and caveats: Spike was spanned by vaccine-associated CD4 TCRs, which were dominant at 160-218 and 743-854.

The V end was cut by 4 bases, the J end by 2 bases, with 12 bases between. This CDR3 spans 15 amino acids. The V gene's germline CDR1 is MGHRA and CDR2 YSYEKL. The repertoire was sequenced with immunoSEQ multiplex PCR; TCRdb's copy has only in-frame clones and lacks some. Among 100,000 to 150,000 clones listed, approximately 90% were seen once. As to this clone: Antigen unknown.

This sample comprised peripheral blood, obtained on day 0 of AZD1222 vaccination. The sequence derives from an adult in good health. The chain is built from TRBV4-1 and TRBJ2-1; D is possibly TRBD2 (5 bases). The CDR3 bases are TGCGCCAGCAGCCCTGACGGAGGCACCTACAATGAGCAGTTCTTC. As protein: CASSPDGGTYNEQFF.